The sample holds many counts of the clone carrying this T cell receptor beta chain. TCRdb itself ran the RACE reads through MiXCR, one entry per CDR3 protein. The data contain more than 110,000 distinct CDR3 sequences, roughly 12% of them seen just once; the ten biggest clones take up around 1.4%. The record originates from a study of human T cells and chemical hapten exposure. Looking at the study overall: The use of 2% DPC on around 2 cm by around 2 cm of upper inner arm skin constituted sensitization. Doses of diphenylcyclopropenone went to the patients' scalps weekly throughout the approximately 25-week study. Minor volume differences among pooled libraries chiefly drove per-sample TCR yield variation.

Regarding time point: patch test 2, 6 weeks after DPC sensitization. The treatment is: therapeutic diphenylcyclopropenone sensitization with weekly scalp DPC. This sample comprised whole blood, obtained in connection with sensitization to the hapten diphenylcyclopropenone (DPC). The receptor's source is a woman between 45 and 65 years old with alopecia areata. Some clones in this sample may be carry-over from other donors' samples.

Here the CDR3 DNA reads TGCAGCGTTGAAACCAGGGGTCACACCGGGGAGCTGTTTTTT. It codes for CSVETRGHTGELFF. The V call is TRBV29-1, the J call TRBJ2-2, with a possible D match to TRBD1 (6 bases). Trimming shortened V by 2 bases and J by 3 bases, and 10 bases separated the two germline ends. CDR3 length: 14 residues. Germline V gene sequence: CDR1 SQVTM, CDR2 ANQGSEA.